Below, 30 T cell receptor beta chains from the same sample are listed, as sequenced in a study of T cells in Graves' hyperthyroidism and ophthalmopathy. Amplified regions were TCR beta CDR3 sequences from RNA transcripts. The TCR CDR3 first-round RT-PCR relied on the HTBI primer set. TCRdb recomputed calls from the multiplex PCR reads with MiXCR, one row per CDR3 protein. The sample shows hundreds of thousands of distinct CDR3 sequences, just under 45% of them seen only once. The sequenced material came from peripheral blood or thyroid tissue (not recorded which). The receptors were sampled from an adult man with Graves' disease, either hyperthyroidism or ophthalmopathy (not recorded which).

The gene calls are TRBV15 and TRBJ1-6, with 10 bases identical to TRBD1. The CDR3 is 16 amino acids. CDR1 and CDR2 from the germline V gene are LNHNV and YYDKDF (reference sequence). The V gene end was trimmed by 3 bases and the J gene end by 7 bases; junction bases not matched to a gene: 6. The CDR3 here is CATSSAGQGRNSPLHF. The DNA of the CDR3 is TGTGCCACCAGCAGTGCGGGACAGGGGAGGAATTCACCCCTCCACTTT.

A note on this clonotype: A read error may account for a junction end that differs from germline. The chain couples TRBV7-7 to TRBJ2-7, with a possible D match to TRBD1 (5 bases). The CDR3 covers 16 residues. From germline, CDR1 is SSHAT and CDR2 FNYEAQ (reference sequence). The CDR3 spells CASSLTGQGGVAEQYF. For the CDR3, the DNA is TGTGCTAGCAGCTTAACGGGTCAGGGCGGTGTAGCCGAGCAGTACTTC.

This clonotype has only one observation. The chain combines TRBV7-9 with TRBJ2-7; possible D gene TRBD2, 5 bases. Looked up from germline, CDR1 is SEHNR and CDR2 is FQNEAQ (reference sequence). The CDR3 runs to 16 residues. The V and J ends lost 4 bases and 3 bases respectively, with 19 bases between them. The CDR3 here is CASSSAQNIGDYEQYF. The DNA of the CDR3 is TGTGCCAGCAGCTCCGCGCAGAACATCGGGGACTACGAGCAGTACTTC.

This clonotype was seen a few times. This chain connects TRBV6-5 to TRBJ1-2; TRBD1 is a possible D gene (6 bases). The ends were cut back, 6 bases at V and 6 bases at J, with 14 bases in the middle. This CDR3 is built from 13 residues. Germline V CDR1 and CDR2: MNHEY, SVGAGI. The CDR3 spells CASRSTGYDGYTF. The CDR3 DNA is TGTGCCAGCAGGTCCACAGGGTACGATGGCTACACCTTC.

The chain carries TRBV15 and TRBJ1-3; 8 nucleotides line up with TRBD1. CDR3 length: 16 residues. The V gene's germline CDR1 is LNHNV and CDR2 YYDKDF (reference sequence). V lost 3 bases and J lost 1; bases outside the gene matches: 5. The DNA of the CDR3 is TGTGCCACCAGCAGGACAGGGGACTATTCTGGAAACACCATATATTTT. The encoded protein is CATSRTGDYSGNTIYF.

The sample holds a few counts of this clonotype. The V call is TRBV7-9, the J call TRBJ2-7; no clear D gene. Germline V gene sequence: CDR1 SEHNR, CDR2 FQNEAQ (reference sequence). The CDR3 loop spans 12 amino acids. Trimming took off 5 bases at V and 5 bases at J, with 10 bases between the two ends. The CDR3: CASSQRVHEQYF. CDR3 DNA sequence: TGTGCCAGCAGCCAACGGGTCCACGAGCAGTACTTC.

The chain has TRBV29-1 and TRBJ1-5, with D unclear. The V gene lost 8 bases and the J gene lost 6 bases, with 11 bases spanning the gap. CDR3 length equals 11 residues. CDR1 SQVTM and CDR2 ANQGSEA come from the germline V gene. The CDR3 protein is CSLDGGQPQHF. CDR3 in DNA: TGCAGCTTAGACGGTGGTCAGCCCCAGCATTTT.

This clonotype showed up many times. This chain connects TRBV24-1 to TRBJ2-7, with no clear D. The CDR3 consists of 14 residues. V was shortened by 3 bases and J by 5 bases, with 13 bases between the two germline ends. Germline CDR1 and CDR2: KGHDR and SFDVKD. The CDR3: CATSDERTVDEQYF. CDR3 nucleotides: TGTGCCACCAGTGATGAAAGGACGGTGGACGAGCAGTACTTC.

In the case of this clonotype: A clone one base away is much larger, so this may be a read error. This chain uses TRBV20-1 with TRBJ2-5, with D tentatively TRBD1 (5 bases). Germline V gene sequence: CDR1 DFQATT, CDR2 SNEGSKA (reference sequence). The CDR3 covers 14 residues. V lost 1 base, J lost 2 bases, and 11 bases lay in between. CDR3 protein: CSARVAGRQETQYF. For the CDR3, the DNA is TGCAGTGCTAGAGTCGCAGGGCGTCAAGAGACCCAGTACTTC.

V usage is TRBV2 and J usage is TRBJ1-1; a weak D match, TRBD1 (5 bases). Germline loops: CDR1 SNHLY, CDR2 FYNNEI. Trimming shortened V by 6 bases and J by 1 base, and 12 bases separated the two germline ends. This CDR3 is built from 14 residues. The DNA for the CDR3 is TGTGCCAGCAGGCGGGGGACGGGGAACACTGAAGCTTTCTTT. It specifies CASRRGTGNTEAFF.

V usage is TRBV7-2 and J usage is TRBJ1-2; D gene uncertain. Trimming took off 6 bases at V and 4 bases at J, with 18 bases between the two ends. There are 15 residues in the CDR3. CDR1 and CDR2 (germline): SGHTA, FQGNSA. The CDR3 protein is CASSFGPAGVYGYTF. The CDR3 nucleotides read TGTGCCAGCAGTTTCGGTCCTGCCGGGGTCTATGGCTACACCTTC.

The table lists this clonotype with many counts. The genes are TRBV20-1 and TRBJ1-5; D unresolved. The CDR3 covers 12 residues. Germline CDR1 DFQATT, CDR2 SNEGSKA (reference sequence). Trimming took off 1 base at V and 0 bases at J, with 1 base between the two ends. DNA for the CDR3: TGCAGTGCTAGAGGTAGCAATCAGCCCCAGCATTTT. Translation: CSARGSNQPQHF.

This clonotype came up many times. The DNA for the CDR3 is TGCAGTGCTAGAGCGGCGGCGCGCGAAGCTTTCTTT. This codes for CSARAAAREAFF. The chain recombines TRBV20-1 with TRBJ1-1; D is undetermined. V was trimmed by 1 base and J by 8 bases, leaving 11 bases between them. Germline CDR1 is DFQATT and CDR2 is SNEGSKA (reference sequence). This CDR3 has 12 residues.

This clonotype was recorded a few times. In nucleotides, the CDR3 is TGTGCCAGCAGCTTGGGACAGTTCACTGAAGCTTTCTTT. This gives the protein CASSLGQFTEAFF. This chain uses TRBV5-4 with TRBJ1-1; D might be TRBD1 (5 bases). The length of the CDR3 is 13 residues. V was cut by 0 bases and J by 4 bases, with 7 bases left in between. Per the germline V gene, CDR1 is SGHNT and CDR2 is YYREEE (reference sequence).

The chain's CDR3 is CASEPTGRKLFF. As DNA, the CDR3 is TGTGCCAGCGAGCCAACAGGGAGGAAACTGTTTTTT. The chain is built from TRBV2 and TRBJ1-4; a weak D match, TRBD1 (6 bases). The CDR3 runs 12 residues. V lost 8 bases, J lost 11 bases, and 15 bases lay in between. Germline CDR1 SNHLY, CDR2 FYNNEI.

The V call is TRBV20-1, the J call TRBJ2-7, with D possibly being TRBD2 (7 bases). CDR3 length: 15 residues. Germline CDR1 reads DFQATT; CDR2 reads SNEGSKA (reference sequence). Trimming cost V 0 bases and J 3 bases, with 15 bases left between them. CDR3 in amino acids: CSARDREGGVYEQYF. The DNA of the CDR3 is TGCAGTGCTAGAGATCGCGAGGGGGGGGTCTACGAGCAGTACTTC.

This sequence joins TRBV9 and TRBJ1-2; D call uncertain. The CDR3 has 15 amino acids. The V end lost 4 bases, the J end lost 8 bases, and 21 bases lay between the germline ends. Germline V gene data show CDR1 as SGDLS and CDR2 as YYNGEE. The CDR3 here is CASSPPVSSDRGYTF. In DNA, the CDR3 is TGTGCCAGCAGCCCCCCGGTTAGCTCCGACCGCGGCTACACCTTC.

This chain joins TRBV9 and TRBJ1-3; 8 bases align to TRBD1. With V trimmed by 4 bases and J by 2 bases, 5 bases remained unmatched. The germline gives CDR1 SGDLS, CDR2 YYNGEE. The CDR3 length is 15 residues. The CDR3 nucleotides are TGTGCCAGCAGCTCCGCAGGGGGCACTGGAAACACCATATATTTT. Its translation: CASSSAGGTGNTIYF.

Ten or more counts support this clonotype. The chain joins TRBV7-9 to TRBJ1-1; D unresolved. The CDR3 sequence is 15 residues long. Looked up from germline, CDR1 is SEHNR and CDR2 is FQNEAQ (reference sequence). Trimming removed 5 bases at V and 7 bases at J, with 20 bases between. The CDR3 reads CASSPRGGEGGEAFF. CDR3 bases: TGTGCCAGCAGCCCCCGAGGCGGGGAAGGAGGTGAAGCTTTCTTT.

This clonotype was seen more than once but under ten times. The chain combines TRBV7-2 with TRBJ2-7; TRBD2 might be the D (5 bases). Germline V CDR1 and CDR2: SGHTA, FQGNSA. V was pared by 0 bases and J by 1 base, with 13 bases between. This CDR3 contains 16 residues. Here the CDR3 DNA reads TGTGCCAGCAGCTTAGCGAGTAGGACGGGATCCTACGAGCAGTACTTC. Protein sequence: CASSLASRTGSYEQYF.

In its sample, this clonotype was seen a few times. One end of the junction fails to match germline, which may point to a read error. The chain combines TRBV10-1 with TRBJ1-2; 7 bases align to TRBD1. In germline, CDR1 is WNHNN, CDR2 SYGVQD (reference sequence). CDR3 length: 14 amino acids. CDR3 protein: CASSPTGNDYGYTF. CDR3 coding DNA: TGTGCCAGCTCACCGACAGGGAATGACTATGGCTACACCTTC.

This clonotype was seen many times. The rearrangement links TRBV15 to TRBJ1-1; possible D gene TRBD1, 6 bases. Germline V gives CDR1 LNHNV, CDR2 YYDKDF (reference sequence). The CDR3 sequence is 15 residues long. V was pared by 5 bases and J by 1 base, with 14 bases between. The CDR3 region is CATSFAGAANTEAFF. The CDR3 nucleotides read TGTGCCACCAGCTTCGCGGGGGCCGCGAACACTGAAGCTTTCTTT.

This clonotype appeared many times. This sequence joins TRBV7-9 and TRBJ1-2; the match to TRBD1 covers 8 bases. CDR1 is SEHNR, CDR2 FQNEAQ, per germline (reference sequence). The CDR3 is 13 residues long. The V segment lost 7 bases and the J segment 3 bases; nucleotides outside the gene matches: 4. Here the CDR3 reads CASTKQGDYGYTF. CDR3 nucleotide sequence: TGTGCCAGCACTAAACAGGGGGACTATGGCTACACCTTC.

The chain couples TRBV7-9 to TRBJ2-7; 8 bases align to TRBD2. Looked up from germline, CDR1 is SEHNR and CDR2 is FQNEAQ (reference sequence). The CDR3 is 14 amino acids. The junction had 8 bases not matched to a gene; V was cut back by 7 bases and J by 3 bases. The CDR3 spells CASTGLAGGYEQYF. CDR3 nucleotides: TGTGCCAGCACCGGCCTTGCGGGGGGCTACGAGCAGTACTTC.

This chain joins TRBV29-1 and TRBJ1-2; D gene ambiguous. The CDR3 totals 13 residues. Germline V gene lookup returns CDR1 SQVTM and CDR2 ANQGSEA. In DNA, the CDR3 is TGCAGTGCTAGAGATTTATCCCGCGGTGGCTACACCTTC. Protein: CSARDLSRGGYTF.

The chain has TRBV6-5 and TRBJ1-4; D is possibly TRBD1 (5 bases). The germline V gene has CDR1 MNHEY and CDR2 SVGAGI. This CDR3 contains 15 residues. Trimming pared 7 bases from V and 9 bases from J, leaving 21 bases between. CDR3 protein: CASILGSTGDQKLFF. In DNA, the CDR3 is TGTGCCAGCATTCTCGGATCCACGGGGGATCAAAAACTGTTTTTT.

This clonotype was seen once. A much bigger clone sits one base away, suggesting this may be a read error. The J gene is TRBJ1-5, the V gene TRBV20-1; no firm D call. This CDR3 spans 12 amino acids. Per the germline V gene, CDR1 is DFQATT and CDR2 is SNEGSKA (reference sequence). The germline V and J ends were trimmed by 4 bases and 5 bases, with 9 bases remaining between them. The CDR3 nucleotides read TGCAGTGCTACAAGAGGCGATCAGCCCCAGCATTTT. Translating gives CSATRGDQPQHF.

The gene calls are TRBV11-1 and TRBJ1-1; 9 positions agree with TRBD1. V dropped 3 bases and J dropped 0; count of bases not matched to a gene: 5. Germline CDR1 and CDR2: SGHAT and FQDESV (reference sequence). This CDR3 comprises 16 residues. DNA of the CDR3: TGTGCCAGCAGCTTCCGGGACAGGGAAGTGAACACTGAAGCTTTCTTT. This codes for CASSFRDREVNTEAFF.

The table lists this clonotype with many counts. The chain is built from TRBV7-2 and TRBJ1-1; D is undetermined. There are 11 residues in the CDR3. V lost 6 bases, J lost 4 bases, and 6 bases lay in between. The V gene's germline CDR1 is SGHTA and CDR2 FQGNSA. The CDR3 sequence is CASSQSTEAFF. The CDR3 DNA follows: TGTGCCAGCAGTCAGTCCACTGAAGCTTTCTTT.

This clonotype was seen only a few times. The chain couples TRBV20-1 to TRBJ2-2, with 12 bases fitting TRBD2. The ends lost 3 bases at V and 2 bases at J; junction bases unmatched: 4. CDR1 is DFQATT, CDR2 SNEGSKA, per germline (reference sequence). The CDR3 is 16 residues long. The CDR3 sequence is CSASPTSGRNTGELFF. In DNA, the CDR3 is TGCAGTGCTAGCCCGACTAGCGGGAGAAACACCGGGGAGCTGTTTTTT.